This T cell receptor beta chain emerged from a study of cytomegalovirus exposure and HLA in healthy donors. Study-level findings and limits: With DRB1 most and HLA-C fewest, TCR association rates differed between HLA loci in a later analysis. Reports state that TCR beta sequences accurately predicted most subjects' HLA-A and HLA-B alleles. There were some public TCRs occurring in many donors, but most TCR sequences were rare.

PCR amplification relied on 60 Vbeta primers (plus 13 Jbeta primers). Some clones are missing from TCRdb's copy, which holds only in-frame ones; the method was immunoSEQ multiplex PCR. The sample consists of 90,000 to 150,000 clones, around 80% of them appearing once. On this clone: Its matching antigen is unknown.

The TCR was taken from a woman between 18 and 30 years old in good health and CMV-seronegative. Sequencing was carried out using PBMCs.

CDR3 sequence reads: CASSWDSHQYF. The DNA for the CDR3 is TGTGCCAGCAGCTGGGACTCACACCAGTACTTC. This chain uses TRBV7-2 with TRBJ2-7; tentatively, D is TRBD2 (6 bases). CDR3 length: 11 residues. Germline assignment: CDR1 SGHTA and CDR2 FQGNSA. Trimming took 4 bases from V and 10 from J, leaving 11 bases between them.